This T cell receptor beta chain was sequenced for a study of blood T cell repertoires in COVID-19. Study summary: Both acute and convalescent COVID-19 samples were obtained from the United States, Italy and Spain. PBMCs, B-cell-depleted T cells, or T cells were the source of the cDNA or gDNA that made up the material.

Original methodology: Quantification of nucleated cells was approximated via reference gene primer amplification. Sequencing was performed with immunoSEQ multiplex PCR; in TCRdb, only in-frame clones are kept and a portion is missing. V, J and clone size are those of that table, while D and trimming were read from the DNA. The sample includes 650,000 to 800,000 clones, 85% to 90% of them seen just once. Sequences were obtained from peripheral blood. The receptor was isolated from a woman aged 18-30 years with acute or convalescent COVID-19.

The CDR3 spells CASSVSGTAYSPLHF. Written as DNA, the CDR3 is TGTGCCAGCAGTGTTTCCGGGACAGCATATTCACCCCTCCACTTT. The chain has TRBV2 and TRBJ1-6; 7 nucleotides align to TRBD1. The V and J ends lost 4 bases and 8 bases, in that order; junction bases with no gene match: 8. Looked up from germline, CDR1 is SNHLY and CDR2 is FYNNEI. The CDR3 length is 15 residues.